This T cell receptor (beta chain) was sequenced during a study of blood T cells in healthy people across ages. Study-wide context: About one barcoded beta molecule per two T cells was captured by template switching.

Alongside a J-beta primer mix, a sample-barcoded 5' primer served in a second PCR lasting 7 to 11 cycles. Each CDR3 protein is one row after TCRdb ran MiXCR on the 5' RACE reads. The sample shows under 800,000 distinct CDR3 sequences, around 21% of them seen only once. Points from the study as a whole: No one knew whether donors had CMV, which possibly confounded expanded clonotype changes. Observed TCR beta diversity per million T cells went down as age went up. This fall followed a roughly linear course with age.

In its sample, this clonotype was seen a few times. The antigen is undetermined. Germline loops: CDR1 SGDLS, CDR2 YYNGEE. The CDR3 contains 15 residues. PBMCs numbering at least 6.5 million were isolated per sample. Sequenced input: blood. The chain recombines TRBV9 with TRBJ2-5; D not resolved. The end of the DNA is better explained by TRBJ2-7, so the J call may be wrong. The sequence came from a man between 65 and 85 years old in good health. Here the CDR3 reads CASSVEALGPYEQYF. CDR3 bases: TGTGCCAGCAGCGTAGAAGCCCTAGGGCCCTACGAGCAGTACTTC.